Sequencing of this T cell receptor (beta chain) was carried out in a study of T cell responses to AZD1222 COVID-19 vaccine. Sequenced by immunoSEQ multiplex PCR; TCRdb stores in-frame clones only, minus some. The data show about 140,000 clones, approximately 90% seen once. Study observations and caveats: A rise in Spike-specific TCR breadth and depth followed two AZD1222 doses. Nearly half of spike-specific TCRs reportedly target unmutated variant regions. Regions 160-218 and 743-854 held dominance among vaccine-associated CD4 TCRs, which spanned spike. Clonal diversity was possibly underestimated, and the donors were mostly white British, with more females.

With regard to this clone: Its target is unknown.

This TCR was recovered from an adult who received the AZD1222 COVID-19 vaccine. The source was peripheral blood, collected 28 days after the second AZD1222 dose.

In nucleotides, the CDR3 is TGTGCCAGCAGCCCCTCGGGGGGTCATAATTCACCCCTCCACTTT. Its translation is CASSPSGGHNSPLHF. V usage is TRBV7-3 and J usage is TRBJ1-6, with D maybe TRBD1 (5 bases). This CDR3 has 15 residues. V lost 5 bases and J 5 bases, leaving 13 bases between the germline ends. Germline CDR1 SGHTA, CDR2 FQGTGA.